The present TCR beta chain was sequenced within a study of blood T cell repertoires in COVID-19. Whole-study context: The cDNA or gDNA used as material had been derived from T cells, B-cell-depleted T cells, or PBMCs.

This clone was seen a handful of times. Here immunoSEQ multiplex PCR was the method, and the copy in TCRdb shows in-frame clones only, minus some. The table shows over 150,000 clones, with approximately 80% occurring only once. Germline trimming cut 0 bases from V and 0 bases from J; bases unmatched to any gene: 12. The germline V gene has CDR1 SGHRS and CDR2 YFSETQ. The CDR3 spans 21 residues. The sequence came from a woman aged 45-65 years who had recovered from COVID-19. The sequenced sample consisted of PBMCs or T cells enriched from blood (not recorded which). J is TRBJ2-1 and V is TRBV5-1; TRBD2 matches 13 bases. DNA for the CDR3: TGCGCCAGCAGCTTGGCCCCGGGACTAGCGGGGCCCGGGAGCTCCTACAATGAGCAGTTCTTC. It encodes CASSLAPGLAGPGSSYNEQFF.